What follows describes a single TCR beta chain. Its target antigen remains unknown. Base qualities are not recorded, but no much larger clone differs from it by a single base. The High Capacity cDNA Reverse Transcription Kit was used to reverse transcribe all of the isolated RNA, meaning that expressed TCRB transcripts were what got sequenced. Deep immunoSEQ sequencing was applied to naive, central memory and regulatory T cell samples, giving an average of about 3.4 million total reads per sample. After sorted cells were lysed in RLT buffer, RNA was extracted with DNase-treated RNeasy Micro or Mini kits, with the choice depending on cell number. Each cell subset was processed on its own to prevent cross-contamination, while patient and healthy donor samples were processed together. TCRB sequences were amplified from cDNA with the immunoSEQ multiplex PCR, producing 87-bp fragments spanning the CDR3 region. Amplicons were sequenced on the Illumina HiSeq platform. Under the source paper's analysis protocol: Synthetic template baselines were used to correct PCR bias computationally, reads within Hamming distance 2 were collapsed together, and singletons that could not be merged were discarded. Reads were aligned against IMGT so that V, D and J genes, CDR3 length and insertions or deletions at six rearrangement sites could be assigned. Within each subset, clonotype counts were normalized to sorted cell number, after which true diversity and Gini coefficients were computed with the tcR R package. The overlap coefficient, calculated on TCRB nucleotide sequences, was used to quantify repertoire sharing. Out-of-frame TCRB sequences from naive cells were analyzed to stand in for the pre-selection repertoire. TCRdb mirrors the immuneACCESS table, restricted to in-frame sequences. Some clones are absent from its copies; in checked studies, under half trace to an unresolved V gene, and the reason for the others is unknown. V, J and clone size are taken as reported in that table, and D and trimming were inferred from the DNA itself. The sample yields 360,000 or so clones; around a fifth were counted once. The top ten constitute under 0.05% of the sample.

The data stem from a study of beta chain features in type 1 diabetes listed by TCRdb under 2018. Broadly, across the study: Mean age, gender distribution, total cell number and subset yield were not different between patients and healthy donors. In the study, recently diagnosed type 1 diabetes patients and matched healthy donors were compared on the TCRB repertoires of their sorted circulating CD4+ T cell subsets. Whereas all 30 or so donors provided naive and central memory subsets, regulatory and stem cell-like memory subsets were isolated from just 8 patients and roughly eight healthy donors. A total of roughly 100 million sorted cells were examined across all samples, and the number of cells per subset was strongly correlated with RNA yield.

V trim: 2 bases; J trim: 6 bases; unmatched bases: 10. CDR1 and CDR2 are read off the germline V gene (reference sequence) as LNHDA and SQIVND. From the cysteine through the phenylalanine, the CDR3 covers 16 amino acids. CDR3 DNA only is kept here, 48 bases in frame from base 1. Each donor gave one peripheral blood draw, averaging roughly 100 mL, which was collected into heparinised tubes. Naive, central memory, regulatory and stem cell-like memory CD4+ T cells were sorted on a BD FACSAria II using a panel including CD45RO, CCR7, CD25, CD127, CD95 and CD27. Purity was above 98% for every sorted population. PBMCs were isolated right away by Lymphoprep density gradient centrifugation and were stained directly, without culture. To minimize batch effects, samples were stained and sorted in pairs, one healthy donor with one patient per experiment. Findings and caveats that apply to the study as a whole: Naive, central memory and regulatory TCRB repertoires appeared to be more alike among patients than among healthy donors. Because cDNA rather than genomic DNA was sequenced, highly expressing activated cells could have been over-represented, although no difference in activation and CD3 levels was found between groups. At VDJ recombination sites, type 1 diabetes patients had fewer insertions and more deleted nucleotides, which implies abnormalities in thymic rearrangement. A moderate but significant shortening of TCRB CDR3 length was observed in type 1 diabetes patients in all four CD4+ subsets. Because small numbers of individuals were included in the HLA sub-analyses, any influence of HLA type on TCRB rearrangement was left unresolved. Shorter templates might be favored by PCR, yet because patient and control samples were amplified and corrected together, any such skew would affect both groups equally.

The sample taken for sequencing was naive CD4+ T cells from blood. Reading the label with the study, this specimen's cell subset or site is: true naive CD4+ T cells. This TCR was sampled from a woman under 30 in good health. The V and J genes are TRBV19 and TRBJ2-7; the central 10 bases match TRBD2. This receptor carries the CDR3 CASSIRGSGRFTEQYF. The bases are TGTGCCAGTAGTATAAGGGGTAGCGGGAGGTTCACCGAGCAGTACTTC.